The 9 T cell receptor beta chains reported below all come from one sample, sequenced in a study of OX40 agonist ivuxolimab in advanced cancers. Library preparation used the immunoSEQ multiplex PCR assay. Entries here come from immuneACCESS through TCRdb and include only in-frame sequences with V and J called. Some clones fail to appear in such tables; in the studies checked, an unresolved V gene covers under half of the shortfall, and the cause of the remainder is unknown. Here the sample has 25,000 or so clones; 80% to 90% occur a single time. The top ten constitute more than 10% of the sample. This specimen consisted of CD4+ or CD8+ T cells sorted from blood, obtained in a trial of the OX40 agonist ivuxolimab. All receptors come from an adult with an advanced solid tumor such as melanoma, head and neck, liver or kidney cancer.

This chain uses TRBV10-3 with TRBJ1-1, with D possibly matching TRBD1 (6 bases). V was trimmed by 3 bases and J by 4 bases, leaving 6 bases between them. Per the germline V gene, CDR1 is ENHRY and CDR2 is SYGVKD. The CDR3 spans 12 residues. Written as DNA, the CDR3 is TGTGCCATCAGTGAAGGGGGCACTGAAGCTTTCTTT. It translates to CAISEGGTEAFF.

This clone was recorded only once. The rearrangement joins TRBV2 to TRBJ2-7; weak D call: TRBD2 (5 bases). This CDR3 contains 12 residues. Trimming pared 4 bases from V and 4 bases from J, leaving 8 bases between. Germline loops: CDR1 SNHLY, CDR2 FYNNEI. CDR3: CASSGERYEQYF. The DNA of the CDR3 is TGTGCCAGCAGTGGGGAGAGATACGAGCAGTACTTC.

The rearrangement joins TRBV19 to TRBJ1-2, with unresolved D. Trimming cost V 6 bases and J 4 bases, with 12 bases left between them. This CDR3 has 13 amino acids. Germline V gives CDR1 LNHDA, CDR2 SQIVND (reference sequence). CDR3 protein: CASSMEASYGYTF. Here the CDR3 DNA reads TGTGCCAGTAGCATGGAGGCTAGCTATGGCTACACCTTC.

This sequence joins TRBV4-1 and TRBJ2-7; a weak D match, TRBD1 (6 bases). The CDR3 has 17 amino acids. Germline loops: CDR1 MGHRA, CDR2 YSYEKL. V was pared by 0 bases and J by 2 bases, with 17 bases between. This chain's CDR3 is CASSQDEEAGATYEQYF. CDR3 bases: TGCGCCAGCAGCCAAGATGAGGAGGCAGGGGCAACCTACGAGCAGTACTTC.

J is TRBJ1-1 and V is TRBV27; D is perhaps TRBD1 (5 bases). Germline V lookup: CDR1 MNHEY, CDR2 SMNVEV (reference sequence). This CDR3 is 15 amino acids long. V lost 3 bases, J lost 1 base, and 12 bases lay in between. As DNA, the CDR3 is TGTGCCAGCAGTTTCGGAGGGGCGTCGAACACTGAAGCTTTCTTT. This encodes CASSFGGASNTEAFF.

V usage is TRBV7-2 and J usage is TRBJ2-5; 10 positions agree with TRBD2. This CDR3 contains 17 residues. Germline trimming cut 1 base from V and 2 bases from J; bases unmatched to any gene: 7. Germline CDR1 and CDR2: SGHTA and FQGNSA. The CDR3 bases are TGTGCCAGCAGCTTAGGTATCCTAGCGGGGGATCAAGAGACCCAGTACTTC. It is translated as CASSLGILAGDQETQYF.

The V call is TRBV19, the J call TRBJ2-1; 7 nucleotides match TRBD2. The ends lost 7 bases at V and 7 bases at J; junction bases unmatched: 16. The CDR3 extends over 16 amino acids. Germline V gene lookup returns CDR1 LNHDA and CDR2 SQIVND (reference sequence). The CDR3 loop is CASTREAGFQGNEQFF. DNA for the CDR3: TGTGCCAGTACGCGTGAAGCGGGGTTCCAAGGGAATGAGCAGTTCTTC.

The rearrangement joins TRBV12-5 to TRBJ2-3, with a possible D match to TRBD2 (5 bases). The CDR3 covers 17 residues. V lost 6 bases and J 4 bases, leaving 23 bases between the germline ends. Germline loops: CDR1 LGHNT, CDR2 FRNRAP. The CDR3 DNA reads TGTGCTAGTGGGTACCTACGGACTGGCCCTGTATCAGATACGCAGTATTTT. Residues: CASGYLRTGPVSDTQYF.

This clone was found a few times. The V call is TRBV13, the J call TRBJ1-5, with D unresolved. Germline CDR1 and CDR2: PRHDT and FYEKMQ (reference sequence). This CDR3 is 13 amino acids long. Deletions cut 5 bases from V and 4 bases from J, with 9 bases between. In DNA, the CDR3 is TGTGCCAGCAGCATTGACCAAAATCAGCCCCAGCATTTT. Its translation: CASSIDQNQPQHF. The full variable domain, its missing parts supplied by reference TRBV13 and TRBJ1-5, is AAGVIQSPRHLIKEKRETATLKCYPIPRHDTVYWYQQGPGQDPQFLISFYEKMQSDKGSIPDRFSAQQFSDYHSELNMSSLELGDSALYFCASSIDQNQPQHFGDGTRLSIL.